This TCR beta chain was profiled in a study of blood T cells in healthy people across ages. This clonotype was seen just once. Russia was home to the donors, healthy Caucasian individuals aged about 6 to 90. A second about 6 to 11 cycle PCR used barcoded and J-beta primers. Each CDR3 protein gets one entry after TCRdb re-called the 5' RACE reads with MiXCR. The table shows about 1.1 million distinct CDR3 sequences, with less than 45% occurring only once. The receptor was derived from a man between 18 and 29 years old in good health. The sequenced sample consisted of blood.

The chain's CDR3 is CSATGRRNTGELFF. DNA of the CDR3: TGCAGTGCTACGGGACGGAGGAACACCGGGGAGCTGTTTTTT. V gene TRBV20-1 combines with J gene TRBJ2-2; D is possibly TRBD1 or TRBD2 (5 bases each). V dropped 4 bases and J dropped 1 base, with 10 bases sitting between them. The CDR3 runs to 14 residues. Germline-derived CDR1 and CDR2 are DFQATT and SNEGSKA (reference sequence).